Following are 18 T cell receptor beta chains from one sample sequenced in a study of identical twins. TCRdb recomputed calls from the 5' RACE reads with MiXCR, one row per CDR3 protein. Altogether some 1,600,000 distinct CDR3 sequences are present, roughly a third being singletons, with the ten largest covering 0.27%. The source material was cord blood. All receptors derive from a newborn girl in good health.

The chain is built from TRBV7-9 and TRBJ2-5; 7 bases fit TRBD1. The CDR3 contains 14 residues. V was clipped by 5 bases and J by 1 base; unmatched bases: 4. Germline values: CDR1 SEHNR, CDR2 FQNEAQ (reference sequence). In DNA form, the CDR3 reads TGTGCCAGCAGCCGGGGACAGACCCAAGAGACCCAGTACTTC. Amino acid sequence: CASSRGQTQETQYF.

Many counts were recorded for this clonotype. The gene calls are TRBV29-1 and TRBJ1-6; TRBD1 matches 8 bases. The CDR3 is 12 amino acids. The junction had 3 bases not matched to a gene; V was cut back by 5 bases and J by 9 bases. The germline V gene has CDR1 SQVTM and CDR2 ANQGSEA. The CDR3 here is CSVSGQGSPLHF. CDR3 DNA sequence: TGCAGCGTTTCCGGACAGGGTTCACCCCTCCACTTT.

The chain carries TRBV20-1 and TRBJ1-6, with 8 bases identical to TRBD1. This CDR3 contains 15 residues. V shed 6 bases, J shed 0 bases, and the junction held 4 bases outside the gene matches. Germline values: CDR1 DFQATT, CDR2 SNEGSKA (reference sequence). CDR3 loop: CSANRGNSYNSPLHF. Here the CDR3 DNA reads TGCAGTGCAAACAGGGGGAACTCCTATAATTCACCCCTCCACTTT.

The chain recombines TRBV27 with TRBJ1-1, with D maybe TRBD1 (5 bases). V shed 3 bases and J shed 4 bases, with 18 bases lying between them. The CDR3 has 16 residues. Looked up from germline, CDR1 is MNHEY and CDR2 is SMNVEV (reference sequence). CDR3 DNA sequence: TGTGCCAGCAGTTTCGGGACTTCCCGGAGATCCACTGAAGCTTTCTTT. Its translation: CASSFGTSRRSTEAFF.

This clonotype was detected a few times. The chain employs TRBV20-1 and TRBJ2-5; no definite D call. The CDR3 runs 13 residues. Trimming took 3 bases from V and 2 from J, leaving 10 bases between them. Germline-derived CDR1 and CDR2 are DFQATT and SNEGSKA (reference sequence). The CDR3 reads CSASPDIQETQYF. The DNA for the CDR3 is TGCAGTGCTAGCCCTGACATTCAAGAGACCCAGTACTTC.

This clonotype was seen a few times. V and J are TRBV6-2 or TRBV6-3 and TRBJ2-3, with 9 bases that match TRBD2. V lost 2 bases, J lost 2 bases, and 8 bases stayed unmatched. This CDR3 has 17 amino acids. The V gene's germline CDR1 is MNHEY and CDR2 SVGEGT. CDR3 nucleotides: TGTGCCAGCAGTTACCTAATTCTAGCGGGGCTCACAGATACGCAGTATTTT. This translates into CASSYLILAGLTDTQYF.

About this clonotype itself: The CDR3 does not close with the conserved phenylalanine or tryptophan, likely indicating a read error. The DNA is left out, because the CDR3 cannot be placed on it with certainty; the CDR3 is given as TCRdb lists it. The chain couples TRBV3-1 to TRBJ2-1. A total of 14 residues make up the CDR3, ends included. Germline V lookup: CDR1 LGHDT, CDR2 YNNKEL (reference sequence). CDR3 sequence: CASTQGGSGYTFGS.

This chain connects TRBV11-2 to TRBJ2-1; 12 nucleotides line up with TRBD2. The V segment lost 5 bases and the J segment 7 bases; nucleotides outside the gene matches: 9. The CDR3 has 16 residues. In germline, CDR1 is SGHAT, CDR2 FQNNGV. The chain's CDR3 is CASSGLAGGSGNEQFF. DNA of the CDR3: TGTGCCAGCAGCGGTCTAGCGGGAGGGTCAGGGAATGAGCAGTTCTTC.

The rearrangement links TRBV7-9 to TRBJ1-2; possibly TRBD1 for D (5 bases). CDR1 and CDR2 (germline): SEHNR, FQNEAQ (reference sequence). The CDR3 covers 13 residues. V lost 1 base to trimming and J lost 8 bases, with 11 bases between them. DNA of the CDR3: TGTGCCAGCAGCTTAGTACGGGGGAAGGGCTACACCTTC. This translates into CASSLVRGKGYTF.

This clonotype was counted only a few times. This chain connects TRBV29-1 to TRBJ2-7; D remains ambiguous. The length of the CDR3 is 13 residues. Germline V gene sequence: CDR1 SQVTM, CDR2 ANQGSEA. V was shortened by 6 bases and J by 2 bases, with 14 bases between the two germline ends. The CDR3 coding sequence is TGCAGCGTCGCTAGGACGGCTACCTACGAGCAGTACTTC. This sequence encodes CSVARTATYEQYF.

This clonotype was counted only a few times. The chain is built from TRBV6-2 or TRBV6-3 and TRBJ2-1; 10 bases agree with TRBD2. V trimming: 6 bases; J trimming: 2 bases; junction bases outside the gene matches: 4. CDR3 length: 15 amino acids. Germline V gene lookup returns CDR1 MNHEY and CDR2 SVGEGT. This CDR3 reads CASRASGGTYNEQFF. As DNA, the CDR3 is TGTGCCAGCAGGGCTAGCGGGGGCACCTACAATGAGCAGTTCTTC.

The chain couples TRBV10-3 to TRBJ1-2; D is possibly TRBD1 (5 bases). The CDR3 sequence is 13 residues long. The V gene lost 6 bases and the J gene lost 0 bases, with 8 bases spanning the gap. From germline, CDR1 is ENHRY and CDR2 SYGVKD. The CDR3 loop is CAIRKDTNYGYTF. The CDR3 region has the DNA TGTGCCATCAGAAAGGACACTAACTATGGCTACACCTTC.

The V and J genes are TRBV29-1 and TRBJ2-7, with D tentatively TRBD1 (6 bases). V was clipped by 5 bases and J by 4 bases, with 15 bases between them. Germline CDR1 is SQVTM and CDR2 is ANQGSEA. The length of the CDR3 is 13 residues. The CDR3 protein is CSVIFGRGYEQYF. The CDR3 nucleotides read TGCAGCGTTATTTTTGGCAGGGGATACGAGCAGTACTTC.

The chain couples TRBV7-6 to TRBJ2-7; no firm D call. The CDR3 loop spans 15 amino acids. Trimming left V 3 bases short and J 7 bases short, with 19 bases between. Germline CDR1 SGHVS, CDR2 FNYEAQ. The CDR3 DNA reads as TGTGCCAGCAGCTTTATGGGGTCCCCCTACAATGAGCAGTACTTC. It specifies CASSFMGSPYNEQYF.

The rearrangement links TRBV7-9 to TRBJ1-4, with TRBD1 as a possible D gene (5 bases). Per the germline V gene, CDR1 is SEHNR and CDR2 is FQNEAQ (reference sequence). The length of the CDR3 is 14 residues. V shed 5 bases and J shed 6 bases, with 13 bases lying between them. This CDR3 is CASSRVRGDEKLFF. In DNA form, the CDR3 reads TGTGCCAGCAGCCGAGTGAGGGGAGATGAAAAACTGTTTTTT.

This clonotype has just a few counts. The chain links TRBV11-1 to TRBJ2-1; 9 nucleotides agree with TRBD1. There are 16 residues in the CDR3. In germline, CDR1 is SGHAT, CDR2 FQDESV (reference sequence). Germline trimming cut 1 base from V and 12 bases from J; bases unmatched to any gene: 13. The chain's CDR3 is CASSLVQGALVPGQFF. CDR3 nucleotide sequence: TGTGCCAGCAGCTTAGTACAGGGGGCTCTAGTACCAGGGCAGTTCTTC. The full variable domain, its missing parts supplied by reference TRBV11-1 and TRBJ2-1, is EAEVAQSPRYKITEKSQAVAFWCDPISGHATLYWYRQILGQGPELLVQFQDESVVDDSQLPKDRFSAERLKGVDSTLKIQPAELGDSAMYLCASSLVQGALVPGQFFGPGTRLTVL.

The V gene is TRBV4-2, the J gene TRBJ2-7; D gene uncertain. CDR3 length equals 12 residues. The ends were cut back, 1 base at V and 7 bases at J, with 8 bases in the middle. The germline gives CDR1 LGHNA, CDR2 YNFKEQ. CDR3 bases: TGTGCCAGCAGCCAAGTAGAGGATGAGCAGTACTTC. Its protein product is CASSQVEDEQYF.

The V gene is TRBV12-3 or TRBV12-4, the J gene TRBJ1-1; D unresolved. The CDR3 consists of 13 residues. V was pared by 4 bases and J by 4 bases, with 10 bases between. The CDR3 sequence: CASSWRGGTEAFF. The CDR3 nucleotides read TGTGCCAGCAGTTGGCGGGGAGGCACTGAAGCTTTCTTT.